The 8 T cell receptor beta chains listed next were all sequenced from one sample in a study of blood T cell repertoires in COVID-19. Profiling relied on immunoSEQ multiplex PCR, and the TCRdb table lists in-frame clones only, not all of them. The sample includes 270,000 or so clones, 82% of them seen just once. Sequencing used peripheral blood. The receptors derive from a woman aged 18-35 years with acute or convalescent COVID-19.

The rearrangement links TRBV18 to TRBJ1-1; the D is unclear. The CDR3 is 13 residues long. Germline lookup yields CDR1 KGHSH and CDR2 LQKENI. V shed 1 base and J shed 0 bases, with 3 bases lying between them. CDR3 amino acids: CASSPQLNTEAFF. The DNA of the CDR3 is TGTGCCAGCTCACCACAGCTGAACACTGAAGCTTTCTTT.

A single count supports this clone. This rearrangement joins TRBV30 to TRBJ2-5; D uncertain. Between the trimmed V and J ends, which lost 0 bases and 3 bases, there was a span of 8 bases. The germline V gene encodes CDR1 GTSNPN and CDR2 SVGIG (reference sequence). The CDR3 has 13 residues. The CDR3 DNA is TGTGCCTGGAGTGTATGGGCCGAAGAGACCCAGTACTTC. Its translation is CAWSVWAEETQYF.

The chain has TRBV7-2 and TRBJ2-3, with D maybe TRBD1 (6 bases). Germline values: CDR1 SGHTA, CDR2 FQGNSA. This CDR3 is 16 amino acids long. Trimming took off 3 bases at V and 1 base at J, with 14 bases between the two ends. CDR3: CASSFRAGVGTDTQYF. For the CDR3, the DNA is TGTGCCAGCAGCTTCAGGGCAGGGGTTGGCACAGATACGCAGTATTTT.

The CDR3 DNA is TGCGCCAGCAGCTTCACAGTCGGGAACACTGAAGCTTTCTTT. Translated: CASSFTVGNTEAFF. The chain combines TRBV5-1 with TRBJ1-1, with unresolved D. Germline V gives CDR1 SGHRS, CDR2 YFSETQ. The CDR3 contains 14 residues. Trimming left V 2 bases short and J 1 base short, with 9 bases between. The entire variable domain, with the rest obtained from reference TRBV5-1 and TRBJ1-1, is as follows: KAGVTQTPRYLIKTRGQQVTLSCSPISGHRSVSWYQQTPGQGLQFLFEYFSETQRNKGNFPGRFSGRQFSNSRSEMNVSTLELGDSALYLCASSFTVGNTEAFFGQGTRLTVV.

This chain links TRBV10-3 with TRBJ1-1, with 9 bases aligning to TRBD1. The CDR3 covers 18 residues. With 4 bases clipped from V and 4 bases from J, the junction kept 16 bases outside the gene matches. Germline V gene data show CDR1 as ENHRY and CDR2 as SYGVKD. This CDR3 is CAISGPHQNRGQSTEAFF. CDR3 DNA: TGTGCCATCAGTGGCCCCCACCAGAACAGGGGGCAGAGCACTGAAGCTTTCTTT.

The J gene is TRBJ2-2, the V gene TRBV6-5; 9 bases are a match to TRBD1. V was clipped by 5 bases and J by 6 bases; unmatched bases: 7. The V gene's germline CDR1 is MNHEY and CDR2 SVGAGI. The CDR3 extends over 15 amino acids. CDR3 nucleotide sequence: TGTGCCAGCAGTCCGTGGGACAGGGCCGCCGGGGAGCTGTTTTTT. Encoded protein: CASSPWDRAAGELFF.

Remarks on this clone: The germline gene is not matched at one end of the junction; a read error may be the cause. V is TRBV10-3 and J is TRBJ2-7; the match to TRBD2 covers 11 bases. The CDR3 is made up of 17 amino acids. Per the germline V gene, CDR1 is ENHRY and CDR2 is SYGVKD. The CDR3 spells CAIRELPSGRYTGEQYF. DNA for the CDR3: TGTGCCATCAGAGAGTTACCTAGCGGGAGGTACACGGGCGAGCAGTACTTC.

This clone was picked up a small number of times. V is TRBV28 and J is TRBJ2-3; possible D gene TRBD1, 6 bases. V lost 6 bases to trimming and J lost 4 bases, with 23 bases between them. There are 17 residues in the CDR3. Germline V gene data show CDR1 as MDHEN and CDR2 as SYDVKM. The CDR3 protein is CASRERQVAPRPDTQYF. The CDR3 DNA reads as TGTGCCAGCAGAGAAAGACAGGTGGCACCTCGGCCAGATACGCAGTATTTT.